This entry lists 18 T cell receptor beta chains sequenced from one sample in a study of T cells after yellow fever vaccination. One entry per CDR3 protein, called by TCRdb with MiXCR from the 5' RACE reads. The sample has 150,000 to 200,000 distinct CDR3 sequences, 11% seen once. Sequenced material: CD8+ T cells sorted from PBMCs, taken 15 days after the yellow fever booster vaccination. The receptors come from a man aged 18 to 30 who received the YFV17D yellow fever vaccine.

The V call is TRBV7-2, the J call TRBJ1-3; possible D gene TRBD1, 5 bases. Germline V gene lookup returns CDR1 SGHTA and CDR2 FQGNSA. This CDR3 spans 14 amino acids. The V end was cut by 5 bases, the J end by 4 bases, with 12 bases between. DNA of the CDR3: TGTGCCAGCAGCCCAGGGCCTGTCGGAAACACCATATATTTT. It translates to CASSPGPVGNTIYF.

The chain couples TRBV12-3 or TRBV12-4 to TRBJ1-5; the D is unclear. Trimming took off 5 bases at V and 1 base at J, with 9 bases between the two ends. The CDR3 loop spans 14 amino acids. The CDR3 loop reads CASSTSDSNQPQHF. The CDR3 DNA sequence: TGTGCCAGCAGTACATCGGACAGCAATCAGCCCCAGCATTTT.

This clonotype occurred many times. The rearrangement joins TRBV7-6 to TRBJ2-5; 7 bases match TRBD2. With V trimmed by 5 bases and J by 5 bases, 5 bases remained unmatched. CDR3 length equals 13 residues. Germline V gene lookup returns CDR1 SGHVS and CDR2 FNYEAQ. The CDR3 DNA reads as TGTGCCAGCAGCGGACTAGTAGGGGAGACCCAGTACTTC. As protein: CASSGLVGETQYF.

The chain is built from TRBV19 and TRBJ1-6; D remains ambiguous. Per germline, CDR1 LNHDA and CDR2 SQIVND (reference sequence). The length of the CDR3 is 18 residues. V was trimmed by 4 bases and J by 0 bases, leaving 16 bases between them. CDR3 residues: CASSTTLGWSSYNSPLHF. CDR3 coding DNA: TGTGCCAGTAGTACTACCCTGGGGTGGAGCTCCTATAATTCACCCCTCCACTTT.

V is TRBV9 and J is TRBJ2-5; 10 bases are a match to TRBD2. This CDR3 spans 15 amino acids. Germline trimming cut 2 bases from V and 4 bases from J; bases unmatched to any gene: 5. Germline-derived CDR1 and CDR2 are SGDLS and YYNGEE. The CDR3 loop reads CASSVSSGGGETQYF. As DNA, the CDR3 is TGTGCCAGCAGCGTGTCCAGCGGGGGGGGAGAGACCCAGTACTTC.

This clonotype was counted only a few times. The chain employs TRBV7-2 and TRBJ2-5; 12 bases fit TRBD2. The CDR3 totals 14 residues. Germline CDR1 is SGHTA and CDR2 is FQGNSA. Germline trimming cut 5 bases from V and 5 bases from J; bases unmatched to any gene: 3. The CDR3 nucleotides are TGTGCCAGCAGCAGCGGACTAGCGGGGGAGACCCAGTACTTC. Residues: CASSSGLAGETQYF.

This clonotype was counted a few times. The chain employs TRBV9 and TRBJ2-4; TRBD1 aligns across 9 bases. The J segment lost 6 bases and the V segment lost 3 bases, leaving 4 bases of the junction unmatched. CDR3 length equals 14 residues. CDR1 is SGDLS and CDR2 is YYNGEE in the germline V gene. The CDR3, as DNA: TGTGCCAGCAGCGGCGGACAGGGGTCAAACATTCAGTACTTC. It codes for CASSGGQGSNIQYF. The full variable domain, with the rest looked up from reference TRBV9 and TRBJ2-4, is DSGVTQTPKHLITATGQRVTLRCSPRSGDLSVYWYQQSLDQGLQFLIQYYNGEERAKGNILERFSAQQFPDLHSELNLSSLELGDSALYFCASSGGQGSNIQYFGAGTRLSVL.

The chain recombines TRBV29-1 with TRBJ1-1; D unresolved. CDR1 is SQVTM, CDR2 ANQGSEA, per germline. The V and J ends lost 4 bases and 3 bases respectively, with 6 bases between them. This CDR3 has 11 amino acids. CDR3: CSVGVYTEAFF. Written as DNA, the CDR3 is TGCAGCGTTGGGGTGTACACTGAAGCTTTCTTT.

This clonotype was counted between two and nine times. The chain has TRBV30 and TRBJ1-1; a weak D match, TRBD1 (6 bases). This CDR3 is 14 amino acids long. Germline V CDR1 and CDR2: GTSNPN, SVGIG (reference sequence). The V and J ends lost 5 bases and 3 bases respectively, with 16 bases between them. The CDR3 reads CAWSWGAGYTEAFF. For the CDR3, the DNA is TGTGCCTGGTCGTGGGGGGCCGGGTACACTGAAGCTTTCTTT. The whole variable domain, filled in from reference TRBV30 and TRBJ1-1, reads SQTIHQWPATLVQPVGSPLSLECTVEGTSNPNLYWYRQAAGRGLQLLFYSVGIGQISSEVPQNLSASRPQDRQFILSSKKLLLSDSGFYLCAWSWGAGYTEAFFGQGTRLTVV.

This clonotype was counted ten times or more. The V gene is TRBV4-1, the J gene TRBJ1-5; the D is unclear. Germline V gene sequence: CDR1 MGHRA, CDR2 YSYEKL. V lost 1 base, J lost 9 bases, and 13 bases lay in between. The CDR3 totals 14 residues. The CDR3 spells CASSQAVRLRPQHF. For the CDR3, the DNA is TGCGCCAGCAGCCAAGCCGTCAGACTGAGGCCCCAGCATTTT.

Many counts were recorded for this clonotype. The CDR3 DNA is TGTGCCAGCAGCCAAAGATCGTTCGATCAGCCCCAGCATTTT. Protein sequence: CASSQRSFDQPQHF. This rearrangement joins TRBV3-1 to TRBJ1-5, with D unclear. With 2 bases removed from V and 5 bases from J, the gap between germline ends came to 10 bases. Germline CDR1 LGHDT, CDR2 YNNKEL (reference sequence). The CDR3 loop spans 14 amino acids.

V and J are TRBV4-3 and TRBJ2-2, with TRBD1 identical over 7 bases. CDR1 is LGHNA, CDR2 YSLEER, per germline. The CDR3 is 17 residues long. Trimming removed 0 bases from V and 4 bases from J; junction bases left unmatched: 8. This CDR3 is CASSQEERTGVTGELFF. The DNA for the CDR3 is TGCGCCAGCAGCCAAGAGGAAAGGACAGGCGTCACCGGGGAGCTGTTTTTT.

There are a few counts of this clonotype. V gene TRBV5-6 combines with J gene TRBJ2-1; the D gene is possibly TRBD1 (5 bases). Trimming took 4 bases from V and 8 from J, leaving 19 bases between them. The CDR3 is 15 amino acids. CDR1 SGHDT and CDR2 YYEEEE come from the germline V gene. The DNA of the CDR3 is TGTGCCAGCAGCCAACCAGGGCTAGGATGGGATGAGCAGTTCTTC. This gives the protein CASSQPGLGWDEQFF.

This clonotype has at least ten counts. The rearrangement uses TRBV28 and TRBJ2-3, with 9 nucleotides matching TRBD2. CDR3 length: 17 residues. Trimming took 5 bases from V and 2 from J; bases not matched to a gene: 11. CDR1 and CDR2 from the germline V gene are MDHEN and SYDVKM. The CDR3 DNA reads TGTGCCAGCAGTCCCACTTATTCGGGACTAGCCACAGATACGCAGTATTTT. Amino acid sequence: CASSPTYSGLATDTQYF.

This clonotype occurred a few times. The rearrangement links TRBV6-5 to TRBJ1-2, with 9 bases aligning to TRBD1. The CDR3 is 16 amino acids. Trimming took 0 bases from V and 5 from J; bases not matched to a gene: 7. The germline V gene has CDR1 MNHEY and CDR2 SVGAGI. The CDR3 protein is CASSYSTGGGVYGYTF. The CDR3 DNA reads as TGTGCCAGCAGTTACTCTACAGGGGGCGGGGTGTATGGCTACACCTTC.

CDR3 loop: CASSPDLRLYNEQFF. CDR3 DNA: TGTGCCAGCAGCCCCGACCTGCGGCTTTACAATGAGCAGTTCTTC. The rearrangement joins TRBV6-2 or TRBV6-3 to TRBJ2-1; D unclear. Germline V gene sequence: CDR1 MNHEY, CDR2 SVGEGT. This CDR3 spans 15 amino acids. V gave up 6 bases and J gave up 4 bases, with 16 bases separating them.

This clonotype appeared a few times. The chain employs TRBV27 and TRBJ2-3; weak D call: TRBD1 (6 bases). V was pared by 7 bases and J by 0 bases, with 17 bases between. Germline CDR1 is MNHEY and CDR2 is SMNVEV (reference sequence). The CDR3 is made up of 16 amino acids. DNA of the CDR3: TGTGCCAGCACCCAACACCGGGACACCAGCACAGATACGCAGTATTTT. This codes for CASTQHRDTSTDTQYF.

There are a few counts of this clonotype. This sequence joins TRBV7-6 and TRBJ2-3; possible D gene TRBD1, 5 bases. With 3 bases removed from V and 0 bases from J, the gap between germline ends came to 10 bases. Germline V lookup: CDR1 SGHVS, CDR2 FNYEAQ. The CDR3 is 15 residues long. CDR3 residues: CASSFTGSSTDTQYF. For the CDR3, the DNA is TGTGCCAGCAGCTTTACAGGCTCCAGCACAGATACGCAGTATTTT.